This TCR beta chain was found in a study of cytomegalovirus exposure and HLA in healthy donors. Study-level points and caveats: A missense variant in DCLRE1C was later tied to TCR beta V- and J-gene trimming. Among the CMV-associated chains, a few were confirmed in vitro as specific for CMV antigens.

About this clone: Its antigen is as yet unknown.

This PCR relied on a set of 60 Vbeta primers and 13 Jbeta primers. The method was immunoSEQ multiplex PCR; TCRdb's version includes in-frame clones alone and lacks a portion of them. The sample has more than 95,000 clones; around 80% are singletons. Sample: PBMCs. This receptor was obtained from a man aged 40-55 years in good health and CMV-seropositive.

CDR3 in amino acids: CASSLSGQHNQPQHF. The CDR3 region has the DNA TGTGCCAGCAGTTTATCAGGACAGCACAATCAGCCCCAGCATTTT. The chain combines TRBV27 with TRBJ1-5; D might be TRBD1 (6 bases). CDR1 is MNHEY and CDR2 is SMNVEV in the germline V gene (reference sequence). The CDR3 length is 15 residues. The V end lost 0 bases, the J end lost 3 bases, and 9 bases lay between the germline ends.